The 3 T cell receptor beta chains presented below share a single source sample, sequenced in a study of beta chain features in type 1 diabetes. Expressed TCRB transcripts were sequenced because the isolated RNA had all been reverse transcribed beforehand. Method: immunoSEQ multiplex PCR; TCRdb's copy keeps in-frame clones and lacks some. The sample lists around 320,000 clones, 12% to 15% occurring once. The specimen sequenced was central memory CD4+ T cells from blood. The receptors were gathered from a man aged 25-40 years in good health.

In this sample, this clone turned up a few times. The chain couples TRBV2 to TRBJ2-2; D is perhaps TRBD2 (6 bases). The germline CDR1 and CDR2 sequences are SNHLY and FYNNEI. This CDR3 has 13 residues. V gave up 6 bases and J gave up 7 bases, with 12 bases separating them. CDR3 coding DNA: TGTGCCAGCAGCGGGAGAGAAGGCGGGGAGCTGTTTTTT. Protein sequence: CASSGREGGELFF.

The genes are TRBV7-9 and TRBJ1-4, with 9 bases matching TRBD1. Germline V gene lookup returns CDR1 SEHNR and CDR2 FQNEAQ (reference sequence). V lost 1 base and J lost 10; bases outside the gene matches: 7. This CDR3 region has 15 residues. The CDR3 DNA reads as TGTGCCAGCAGCTTAGAACAGGGGGCTCTAGGAAAACTGTTTTTT. Its translation is CASSLEQGALGKLFF.

The chain recombines TRBV2 with TRBJ2-3; the D is unclear. In germline, CDR1 is SNHLY, CDR2 FYNNEI. CDR3 length equals 14 residues. V lost 2 bases, J lost 1 base, and 7 bases lay in between. The chain's CDR3 is CASSERGRTDTQYF. The CDR3 coding sequence is TGTGCCAGCAGTGAAAGAGGACGCACAGATACGCAGTATTTT.